This TCR beta chain was identified in a study of control samples from healthy donors and cancer patients. Produced via immunoSEQ multiplex PCR; TCRdb's table is partial and in-frame only. The table shows some 100,000 clones, with about 88% occurring only once. V dropped 4 bases and J dropped 7; count of bases not matched to a gene: 7. CDR3 length: 15 amino acids. CDR1 and CDR2 (germline): SGHNT, YENEEA. This TCR derives from a woman aged 45-60 years in good health. The chain recombines TRBV11-3 with TRBJ2-7; 13 nucleotides align to TRBD2. Sequencing was carried out using blood. CDR3 loop: CASSSGTSGTWEQYF. The CDR3 DNA reads as TGTGCCAGCAGCTCCGGGACTAGCGGGACGTGGGAGCAGTACTTC.